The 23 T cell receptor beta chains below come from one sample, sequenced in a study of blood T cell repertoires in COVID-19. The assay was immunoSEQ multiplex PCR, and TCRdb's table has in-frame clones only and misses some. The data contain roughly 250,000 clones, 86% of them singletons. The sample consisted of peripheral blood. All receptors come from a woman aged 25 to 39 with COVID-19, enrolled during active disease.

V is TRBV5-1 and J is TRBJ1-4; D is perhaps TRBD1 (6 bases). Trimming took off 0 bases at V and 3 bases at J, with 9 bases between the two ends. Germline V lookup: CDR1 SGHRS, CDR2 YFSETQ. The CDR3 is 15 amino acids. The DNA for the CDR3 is TGCGCCAGCAGCTTGGGCACAGGGTCTAATGAAAAACTGTTTTTT. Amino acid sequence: CASSLGTGSNEKLFF.

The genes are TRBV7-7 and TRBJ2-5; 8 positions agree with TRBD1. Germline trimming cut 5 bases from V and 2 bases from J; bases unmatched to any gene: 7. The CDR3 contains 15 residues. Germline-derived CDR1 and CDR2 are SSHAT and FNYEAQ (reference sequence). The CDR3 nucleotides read TGTGCCAGCAGCCTTGACAGGGGAAAACAAGAGACCCAGTACTTC. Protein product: CASSLDRGKQETQYF.

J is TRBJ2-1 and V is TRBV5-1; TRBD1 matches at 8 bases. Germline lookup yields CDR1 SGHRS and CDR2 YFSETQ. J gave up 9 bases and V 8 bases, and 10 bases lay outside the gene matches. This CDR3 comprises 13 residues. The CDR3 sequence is CASRPRTGIEQFF. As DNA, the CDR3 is TGCGCCAGTCGCCCTCGGACAGGGATTGAGCAGTTCTTC.

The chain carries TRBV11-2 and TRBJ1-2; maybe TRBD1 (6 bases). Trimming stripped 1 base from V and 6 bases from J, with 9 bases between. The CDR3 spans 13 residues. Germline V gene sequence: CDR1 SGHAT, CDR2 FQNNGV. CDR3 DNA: TGTGCCAGCAGCTTAGGGGGGCTGGATGGCTACACCTTC. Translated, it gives CASSLGGLDGYTF.

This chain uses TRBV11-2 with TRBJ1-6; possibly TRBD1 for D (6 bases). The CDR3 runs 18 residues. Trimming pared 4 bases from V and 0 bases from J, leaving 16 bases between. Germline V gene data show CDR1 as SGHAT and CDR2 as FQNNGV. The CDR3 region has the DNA TGTGCCAGCAGCTCATATCCCAGGGGAAGCTCCTATAATTCACCCCTCCACTTT. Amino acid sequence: CASSSYPRGSSYNSPLHF.

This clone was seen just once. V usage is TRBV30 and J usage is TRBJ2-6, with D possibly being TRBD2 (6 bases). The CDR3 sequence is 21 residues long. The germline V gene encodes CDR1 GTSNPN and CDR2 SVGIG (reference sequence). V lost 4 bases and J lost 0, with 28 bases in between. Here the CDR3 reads CAWKKSGTSAHCNSGANVLTF. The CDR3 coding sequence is TGTGCCTGGAAGAAATCAGGGACTTCAGCGCATTGTAACTCTGGGGCCAACGTCCTGACTTTC. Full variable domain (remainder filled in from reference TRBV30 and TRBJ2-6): SQTIHQWPATLVQPVGSPLSLECTVEGTSNPNLYWYRQAAGRGLQLLFYSVGIGQISSEVPQNLSASRPQDRQFILSSKKLLLSDSGFYLCAWKKSGTSAHCNSGANVLTFGAGSRLTVL.

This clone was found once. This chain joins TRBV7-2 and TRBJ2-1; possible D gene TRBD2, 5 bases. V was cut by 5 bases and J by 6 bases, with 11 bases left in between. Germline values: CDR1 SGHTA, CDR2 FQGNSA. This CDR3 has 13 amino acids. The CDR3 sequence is CASSGDYANEQFF. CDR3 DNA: TGTGCCAGCAGCGGAGACTACGCCAATGAGCAGTTCTTC.

The CDR3 protein is CASIVSSSGVRGDTQYF. The CDR3 DNA is TGTGCCAGCATAGTATCGTCATCCGGCGTACGAGGGGATACGCAGTATTTT. The rearrangement joins TRBV6-9 to TRBJ2-3, with a possible D match to TRBD2 (5 bases). The germline CDR1 and CDR2 sequences are MNHGY and SVAAGI. Trimming removed 7 bases from V and 6 bases from J, with 26 bases in between. This CDR3 is built from 17 residues.

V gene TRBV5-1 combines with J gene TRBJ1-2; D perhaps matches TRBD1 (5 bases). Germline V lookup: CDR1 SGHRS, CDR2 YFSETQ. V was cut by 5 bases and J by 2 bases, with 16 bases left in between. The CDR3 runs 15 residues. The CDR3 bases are TGCGCCAGCAGTTTACCGGGGGGACTGAACTATGGCTACACCTTC. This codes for CASSLPGGLNYGYTF.

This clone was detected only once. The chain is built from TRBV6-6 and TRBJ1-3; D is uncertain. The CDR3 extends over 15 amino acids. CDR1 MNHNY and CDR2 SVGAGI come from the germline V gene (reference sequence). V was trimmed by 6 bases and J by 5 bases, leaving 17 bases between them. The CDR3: CASSSKEDARNTIYF. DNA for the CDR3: TGTGCCAGCAGCTCGAAGGAGGACGCGCGAAACACCATATATTTT.

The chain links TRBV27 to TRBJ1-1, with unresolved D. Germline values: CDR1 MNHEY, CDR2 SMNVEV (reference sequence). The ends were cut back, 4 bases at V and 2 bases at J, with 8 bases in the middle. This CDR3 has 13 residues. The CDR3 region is CASSSTANTEAFF. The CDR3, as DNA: TGTGCCAGCAGTTCAACAGCCAACACTGAAGCTTTCTTT.

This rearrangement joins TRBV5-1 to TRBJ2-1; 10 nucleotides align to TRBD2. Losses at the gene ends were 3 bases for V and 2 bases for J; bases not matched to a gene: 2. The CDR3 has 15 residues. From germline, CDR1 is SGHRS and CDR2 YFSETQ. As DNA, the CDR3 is TGCGCCAGCAGCTATAGCGGGGGGCCCTACAATGAGCAGTTCTTC. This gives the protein CASSYSGGPYNEQFF.

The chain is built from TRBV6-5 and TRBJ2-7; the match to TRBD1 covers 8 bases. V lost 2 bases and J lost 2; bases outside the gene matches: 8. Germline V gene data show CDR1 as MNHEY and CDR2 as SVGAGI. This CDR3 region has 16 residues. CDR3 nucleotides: TGTGCCAGCAGTTACGACCGGACAGGGTTCACCTACGAGCAGTACTTC. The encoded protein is CASSYDRTGFTYEQYF.

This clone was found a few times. This chain's CDR3 is CASSLEGQDEKLFF. CDR3 nucleotides: TGTGCCAGCAGCTTAGAGGGACAGGACGAAAAACTGTTTTTT. This chain uses TRBV5-4 with TRBJ1-4, with TRBD1 matching over 8 bases. Germline loops: CDR1 SGHNT, CDR2 YYREEE (reference sequence). CDR3 length: 14 residues. V dropped 2 bases and J dropped 8; count of bases not matched to a gene: 5.

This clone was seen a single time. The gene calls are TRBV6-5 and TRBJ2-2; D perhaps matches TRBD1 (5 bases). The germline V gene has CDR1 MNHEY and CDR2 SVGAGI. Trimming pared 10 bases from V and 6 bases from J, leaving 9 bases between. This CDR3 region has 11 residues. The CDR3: CAIWTSGELFF. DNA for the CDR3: TGTGCCATCTGGACATCCGGGGAGCTGTTTTTT.

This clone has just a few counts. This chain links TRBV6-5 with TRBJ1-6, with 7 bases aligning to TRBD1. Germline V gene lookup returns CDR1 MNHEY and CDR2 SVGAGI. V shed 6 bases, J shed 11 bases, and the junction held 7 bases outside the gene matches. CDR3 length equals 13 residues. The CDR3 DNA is TGTGCCAGCAGCCCGGGACAGCCGGCACCCCTCCACTTT. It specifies CASSPGQPAPLHF.

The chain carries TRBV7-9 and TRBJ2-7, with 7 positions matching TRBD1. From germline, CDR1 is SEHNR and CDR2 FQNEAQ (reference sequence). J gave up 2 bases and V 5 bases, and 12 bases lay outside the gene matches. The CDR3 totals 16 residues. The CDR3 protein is CASSRQGTPNPYEQYF. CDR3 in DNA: TGTGCCAGCAGCCGACAGGGCACCCCGAACCCCTACGAGCAGTACTTC. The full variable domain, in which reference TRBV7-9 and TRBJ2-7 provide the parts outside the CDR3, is DTGVSQNPRHKITKRGQNVTFRCDPISEHNRLYWYRQTLGQGPEFLTYFQNEAQLEKSRLLSDRFSAERPKGSFSTLEIQRTEQGDSAMYLCASSRQGTPNPYEQYFGPGTRLTVT.

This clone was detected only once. CDR3 in amino acids: CASSPEPGVTKNIQYF. CDR3 DNA: TGTGCCAGCTCACCAGAGCCGGGGGTCACCAAAAACATTCAGTACTTC. J is TRBJ2-4 and V is TRBV18, with D possibly matching TRBD2 (6 bases). V lost 2 bases and J lost 2, with 13 bases in between. This CDR3 is 16 amino acids long. In germline, CDR1 is KGHSH, CDR2 LQKENI. Full variable domain (missing parts from reference TRBV18 and TRBJ2-4): NAGVMQNPRHLVRRRGQEARLRCSPMKGHSHVYWYRQLPEEGLKFMVYLQKENIIDESGMPKERFSAEFPKEGPSILRIQQVVRGDSAAYFCASSPEPGVTKNIQYFGAGTRLSVL.

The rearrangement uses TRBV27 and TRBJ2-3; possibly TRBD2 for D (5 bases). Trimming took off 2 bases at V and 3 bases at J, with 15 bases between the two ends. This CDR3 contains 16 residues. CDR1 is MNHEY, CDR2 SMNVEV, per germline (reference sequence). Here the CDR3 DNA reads TGTGCCAGCAGTTTAGGTTGGACGGGGTCAACAGATACGCAGTATTTT. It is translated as CASSLGWTGSTDTQYF.

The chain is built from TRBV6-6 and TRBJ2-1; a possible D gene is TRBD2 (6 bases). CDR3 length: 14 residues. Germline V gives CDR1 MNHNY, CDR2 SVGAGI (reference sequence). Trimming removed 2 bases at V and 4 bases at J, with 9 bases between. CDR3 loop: CASSYGTRYNEQFF. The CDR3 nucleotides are TGTGCCAGCAGTTACGGGACTCGATACAATGAGCAGTTCTTC.

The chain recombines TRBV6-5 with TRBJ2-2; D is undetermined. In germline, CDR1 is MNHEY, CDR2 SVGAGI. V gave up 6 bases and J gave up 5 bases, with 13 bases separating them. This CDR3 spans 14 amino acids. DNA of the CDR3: TGTGCCAGCAGCCCGAGGTTGGGTACCGGGGAGCTGTTTTTT. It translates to CASSPRLGTGELFF.

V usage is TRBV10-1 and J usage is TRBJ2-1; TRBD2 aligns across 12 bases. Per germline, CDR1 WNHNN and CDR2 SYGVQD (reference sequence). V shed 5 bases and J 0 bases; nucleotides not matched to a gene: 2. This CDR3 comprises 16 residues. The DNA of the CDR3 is TGCGCCAGCAGTACTAGCGGGGGGTTCTCCTACAATGAGCAGTTCTTC. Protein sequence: CASSTSGGFSYNEQFF.

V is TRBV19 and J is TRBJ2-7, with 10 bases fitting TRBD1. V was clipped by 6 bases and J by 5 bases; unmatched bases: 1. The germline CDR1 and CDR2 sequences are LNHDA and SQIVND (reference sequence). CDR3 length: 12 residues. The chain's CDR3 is CASRDRGDEQYF. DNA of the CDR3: TGTGCCAGTAGGGACAGGGGGGACGAGCAGTACTTC.